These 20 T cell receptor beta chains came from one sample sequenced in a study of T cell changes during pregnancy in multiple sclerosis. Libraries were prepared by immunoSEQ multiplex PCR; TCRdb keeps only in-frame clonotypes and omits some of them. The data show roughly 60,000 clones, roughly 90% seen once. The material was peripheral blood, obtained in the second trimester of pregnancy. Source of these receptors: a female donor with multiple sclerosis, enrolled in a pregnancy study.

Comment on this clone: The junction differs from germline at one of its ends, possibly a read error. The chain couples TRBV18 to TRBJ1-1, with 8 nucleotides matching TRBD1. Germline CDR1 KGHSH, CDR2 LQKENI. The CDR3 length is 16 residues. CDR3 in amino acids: CASSPPGGQLNTEAFF. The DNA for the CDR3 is TGTGCCAGCTCACCCCCAGGGGGCCAGTTGAATACTGAAGCTTTCTTT.

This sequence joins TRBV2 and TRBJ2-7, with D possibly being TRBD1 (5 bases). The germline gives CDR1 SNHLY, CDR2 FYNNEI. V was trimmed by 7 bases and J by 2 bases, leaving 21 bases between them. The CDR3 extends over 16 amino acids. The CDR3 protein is CASIPRVMVKTYEQYF. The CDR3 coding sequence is TGTGCCAGCATTCCCAGGGTTATGGTAAAAACCTACGAGCAGTACTTC.

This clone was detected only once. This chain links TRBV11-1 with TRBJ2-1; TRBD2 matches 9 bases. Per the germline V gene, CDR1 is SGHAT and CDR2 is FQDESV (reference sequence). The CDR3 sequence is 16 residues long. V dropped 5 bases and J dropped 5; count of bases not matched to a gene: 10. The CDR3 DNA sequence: TGTGCCAGCAGCGCGGCGCTAGCGGGATTCGACAATGAGCAGTTCTTC. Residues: CASSAALAGFDNEQFF.

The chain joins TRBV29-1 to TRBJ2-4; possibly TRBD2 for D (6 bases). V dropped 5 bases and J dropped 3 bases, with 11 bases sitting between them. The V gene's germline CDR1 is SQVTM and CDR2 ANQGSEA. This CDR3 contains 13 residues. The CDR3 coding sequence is TGCAGCGTTCCTAAGGAGGGCAAAAACATTCAGTACTTC. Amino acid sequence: CSVPKEGKNIQYF.

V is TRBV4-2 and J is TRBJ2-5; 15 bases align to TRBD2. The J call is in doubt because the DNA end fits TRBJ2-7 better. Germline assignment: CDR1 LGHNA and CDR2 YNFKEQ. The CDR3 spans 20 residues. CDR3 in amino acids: CASSHAGPGTSGRNTYEQYF. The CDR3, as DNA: TGTGCCAGCAGCCATGCCGGTCCGGGGACTAGCGGGAGGAACACCTACGAGCAGTACTTC.

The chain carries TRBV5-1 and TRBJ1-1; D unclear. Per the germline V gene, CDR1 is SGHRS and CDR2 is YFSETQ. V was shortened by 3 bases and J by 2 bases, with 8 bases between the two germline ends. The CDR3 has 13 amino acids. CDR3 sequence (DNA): TGCGCCAGCAGCTGGAGTACTAACACTGAAGCTTTCTTT. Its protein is CASSWSTNTEAFF.

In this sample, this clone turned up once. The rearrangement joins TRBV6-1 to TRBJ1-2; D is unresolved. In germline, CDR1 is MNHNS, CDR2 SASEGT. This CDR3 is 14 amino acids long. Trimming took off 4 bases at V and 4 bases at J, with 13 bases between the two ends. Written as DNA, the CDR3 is TGTGCCAGCAGTGGGACTCCTGGACTCTATGGCTACACCTTC. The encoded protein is CASSGTPGLYGYTF.

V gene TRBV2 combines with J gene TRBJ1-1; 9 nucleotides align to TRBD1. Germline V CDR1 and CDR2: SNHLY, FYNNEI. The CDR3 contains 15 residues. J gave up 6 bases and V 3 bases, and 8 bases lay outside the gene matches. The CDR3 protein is CASSEGGQGISEAFF. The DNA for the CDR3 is TGTGCCAGCAGTGAGGGGGGACAGGGAATCTCTGAAGCTTTCTTT.

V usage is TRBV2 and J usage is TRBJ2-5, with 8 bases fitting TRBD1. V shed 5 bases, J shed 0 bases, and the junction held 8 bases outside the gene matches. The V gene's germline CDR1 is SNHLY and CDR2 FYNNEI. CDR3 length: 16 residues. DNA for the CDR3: TGTGCCAGCAGTCCATGGACAGGGTCGAACCAAGAGACCCAGTACTTC. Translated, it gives CASSPWTGSNQETQYF.

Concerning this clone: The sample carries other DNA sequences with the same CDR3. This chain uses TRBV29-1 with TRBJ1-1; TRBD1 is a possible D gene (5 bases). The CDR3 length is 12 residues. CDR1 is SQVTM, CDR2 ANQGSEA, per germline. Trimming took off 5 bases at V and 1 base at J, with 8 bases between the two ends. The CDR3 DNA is TGCAGCGTTATAAGGGGGAACACTGAAGCTTTCTTT. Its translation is CSVIRGNTEAFF.

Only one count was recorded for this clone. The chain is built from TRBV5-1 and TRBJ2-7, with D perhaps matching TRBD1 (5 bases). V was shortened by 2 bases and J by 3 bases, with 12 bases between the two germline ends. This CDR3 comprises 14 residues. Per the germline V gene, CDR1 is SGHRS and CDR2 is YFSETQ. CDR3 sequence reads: CASSFQDTYYEQYF. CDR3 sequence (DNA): TGCGCCAGCAGCTTTCAGGACACTTACTACGAGCAGTACTTC.

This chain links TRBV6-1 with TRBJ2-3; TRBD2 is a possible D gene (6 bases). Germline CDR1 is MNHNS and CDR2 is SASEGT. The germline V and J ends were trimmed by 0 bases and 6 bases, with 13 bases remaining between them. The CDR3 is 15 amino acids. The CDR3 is CASSEAGRGRDTQYF. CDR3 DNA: TGTGCCAGCAGTGAAGCTGGGCGGGGTCGGGATACGCAGTATTTT.

This chain's CDR3 is CASSWTSGLNTGELFF. CDR3 DNA: TGCGCCAGCAGCTGGACTAGCGGGCTAAACACCGGGGAGCTGTTTTTT. This chain connects TRBV5-1 to TRBJ2-2; the match to TRBD2 covers 11 bases. Per the germline V gene, CDR1 is SGHRS and CDR2 is YFSETQ. The CDR3 loop spans 16 amino acids. The junction had 3 bases not matched to a gene; V was cut back by 3 bases and J by 2 bases.

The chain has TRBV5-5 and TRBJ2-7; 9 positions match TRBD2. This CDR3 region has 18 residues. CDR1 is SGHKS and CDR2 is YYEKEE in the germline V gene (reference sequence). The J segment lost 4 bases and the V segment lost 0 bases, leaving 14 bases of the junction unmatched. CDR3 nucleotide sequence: TGTGCCAGCAGCTTGGAATGGGTTAGCGGGGGTTCATGGTACGAGCAGTACTTC. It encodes CASSLEWVSGGSWYEQYF.

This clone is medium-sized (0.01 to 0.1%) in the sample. The CDR3 loop reads CASSFLAGGWSGEQYF. For the CDR3, the DNA is TGTGCCAGCAGTTTTTTGGCGGGGGGTTGGTCCGGCGAGCAGTACTTC. This rearrangement joins TRBV27 to TRBJ2-7; 8 nucleotides align to TRBD2. The CDR3 totals 16 residues. V lost 3 bases, J lost 6 bases, and 13 bases stayed unmatched. CDR1 and CDR2 from the germline V gene are MNHEY and SMNVEV (reference sequence).

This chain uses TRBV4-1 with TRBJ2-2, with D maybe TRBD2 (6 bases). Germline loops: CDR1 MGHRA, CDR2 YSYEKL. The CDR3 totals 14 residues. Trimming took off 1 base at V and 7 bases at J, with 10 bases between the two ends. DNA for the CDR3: TGCGCCAGCAGCCAAGCTAGCGTAGGCGGGGAGCTGTTTTTT. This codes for CASSQASVGGELFF.

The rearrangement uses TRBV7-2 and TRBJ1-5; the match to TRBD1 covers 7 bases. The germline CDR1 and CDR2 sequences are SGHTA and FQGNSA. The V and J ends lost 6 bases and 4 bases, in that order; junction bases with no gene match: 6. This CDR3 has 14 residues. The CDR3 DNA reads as TGTGCCAGCAGGCAGGGGGAGATAAATCAGCCCCAGCATTTT. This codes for CASRQGEINQPQHF.

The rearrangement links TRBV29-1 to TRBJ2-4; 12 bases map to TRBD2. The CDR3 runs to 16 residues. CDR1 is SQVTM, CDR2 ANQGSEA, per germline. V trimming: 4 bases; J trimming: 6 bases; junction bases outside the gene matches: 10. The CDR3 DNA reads TGCAGCGTTGCTGCCCTAGCGGGAGGGCCTGGAAACATTCAGTACTTC. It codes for CSVAALAGGPGNIQYF.

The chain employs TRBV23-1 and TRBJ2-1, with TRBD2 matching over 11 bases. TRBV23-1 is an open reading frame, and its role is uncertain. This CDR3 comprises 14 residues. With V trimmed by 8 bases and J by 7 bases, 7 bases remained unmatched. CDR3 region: CASSTSGSWNEQFF. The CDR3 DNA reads TGCGCCAGCTCAACTAGCGGGAGTTGGAATGAGCAGTTCTTC.

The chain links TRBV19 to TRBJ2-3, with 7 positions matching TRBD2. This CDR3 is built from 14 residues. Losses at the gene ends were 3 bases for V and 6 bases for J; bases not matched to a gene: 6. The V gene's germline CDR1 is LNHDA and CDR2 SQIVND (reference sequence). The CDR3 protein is CASSIRLAADTQYF. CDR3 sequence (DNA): TGTGCCAGTAGTATCAGACTAGCAGCCGATACGCAGTATTTT.